Here is one T cell receptor (beta chain) with its context. This clone has ten or more counts. The antigen it recognizes is unknown. One base away there is no much larger clone; base qualities are not given. Libraries were built with PCR. Sequencer: Illumina HiSeq 4000. High-throughput sequencing was used to profile the TCR beta-chain CDR3 region of each patient. The published analysis was carried out like this. A classifier to discriminate distant-metastatic papillary thyroid cancer patients was built from CDR3 differences across clinicopathological groups. Repertoire diversity was assessed with the Shannon index, and tumor-blood repertoire similarity with the Morisita-Horn index. TCRdb reran the public reads through fastp at Q25 and MiXCR, keeping productive beta chains. TCRdb's processing, not the study's, gives the V and J calls here. For this sample the table gives 25,000 to 30,000 clones, of which roughly a quarter were detected only once. The top ten constitute about 14% of the sample.

This record comes from a study of metastatic and nonmetastatic thyroid tumors (dated by TCRdb to the early 2020s). Concerning the study at large: Repertoires were compared across peripheral blood and tumor or nodule tissue samples from malignant and benign thyroid patients.

No patient had received any treatment before thyroid surgery. Using T-cell receptor beta sequencing, the study looked back at clinical samples from patients collected from the early 2010s to the late 2010s. Overall study results and their limits: In both blood and tumor samples, TCR beta diversity was reported to be significantly higher in malignant tumors than in benign nodules.

This TCR was recovered from a female donor with papillary thyroid cancer or a benign thyroid nodule (not recorded which). Some clones in this sample may be carry-over from other donors' samples. Material for sequencing was blood.

The CDR3 in this case is CASRRTAATEAFF. The sequence in DNA is TGTGCCAGCAGGAGGACGGCGGCCACTGAAGCTTTCTTT. Recombination connected TRBV27 to TRBJ1-1, with no reliable assignment of the D segment. The CDR3 runs 13 residues from the cysteine to the phenylalanine. Of all the DNA, just the CDR3 is kept, 39 bases in frame from base 1. The germline V gene (reference sequence) provides CDR1 MNHEY and CDR2 SMNVEV. Trimming removed 6 bases from V and 4 bases from J, leaving 12 bases between the germline ends.